The rows below give T cell receptor beta chains drawn from one sample of a study of PD-L1 blockade in urothelial cancer. Some clones are missing from TCRdb's copy, which holds only in-frame ones; the method was immunoSEQ multiplex PCR. The table shows 14,000 to 15,000 clones, with 88% occurring only once. The sequencing here drew on PBMCs, taken around atezolizumab (anti-PD-L1) treatment. Receptor source: a man aged 70-80 years with urothelial cancer. Each CDR3 is given with its conserved first and last residue. Each record gives: CDR3 DNA, CDR3 protein, clone size, D gene, V gene, J gene. A D gene is named only where the DNA matches it firmly. For some rows the clone size is stated as once, few or many, or as a class when expanded; others skip it.

CDR3 DNA: TGTGCCACCAGCAGAGATTATGGGCAGGGGCAGGGTCAGCCCCAGCATTTT; CDR3 protein: CATSRDYGQGQGQPQHF; clone size: .; D gene: .; V gene: TRBV15; J gene: TRBJ1-5
CDR3 DNA: TGTGCCAGCAGTGAGAGGGCGCGGAAGACCCAGTACTTC; CDR3 protein: CASSERARKTQYF; clone size: once; D gene: .; V gene: TRBV2; J gene: TRBJ2-5
CDR3 DNA: TGTGCCAGCAGACCCGGGGCCTACAATGAGCAGTTCTTC; CDR3 protein: CASRPGAYNEQFF; clone size: .; D gene: .; V gene: TRBV6-1; J gene: TRBJ2-1
CDR3 DNA: TGCGCCAGCAGCCAAACGGAGGGGGCCTTCTACGAGCAGTACTTC; CDR3 protein: CASSQTEGAFYEQYF; clone size: .; D gene: .; V gene: TRBV4-1; J gene: TRBJ2-7
CDR3 DNA: TGTGCCAGCTCACCTGCCCCGGGCACTGAAGCTTTCTTT; CDR3 protein: CASSPAPGTEAFF; clone size: few; D gene: .; V gene: TRBV18; J gene: TRBJ1-1
CDR3 DNA: TGCGCCAGCAGCTTCGGACAGCTCAATGAGCAGTTCTTC; CDR3 protein: CASSFGQLNEQFF; clone size: .; D gene: .; V gene: TRBV5-1; J gene: TRBJ2-1
CDR3 DNA: TGCGCCAGCAGCTTAATAGGTGTGGAGATGAACACTGAAGCTTTCTTT; CDR3 protein: CASSLIGVEMNTEAFF; clone size: .; D gene: .; V gene: TRBV5-1; J gene: TRBJ1-1
CDR3 DNA: TGTGCCAGCAGTGCCCTCAGGGATTATTCACCCCTCCACTTT; CDR3 protein: CASSALRDYSPLHF; clone size: once; D gene: .; V gene: TRBV27; J gene: TRBJ1-6
CDR3 DNA: TGTGCCAGCTCCGAAACCCAGGGTCTCGAGCAGTACTTC; CDR3 protein: CASSETQGLEQYF; clone size: .; D gene: .; V gene: TRBV7-9; J gene: TRBJ2-7
CDR3 DNA: TGTGCCAGCAGTGAACAGGGACTCTCCTACGAGCAGTACTTC; CDR3 protein: CASSEQGLSYEQYF; clone size: .; D gene: .; V gene: TRBV2; J gene: TRBJ2-7
CDR3 DNA: TGTGCCAGAATGGTAGTTCTAGCCAAAAACATTCAGTACTTC; CDR3 protein: CARMVVLAKNIQYF; clone size: .; D gene: .; V gene: TRBV5-3; J gene: TRBJ2-4
CDR3 DNA: TGTGCCAGCAGCTTAATACTTGGCTACACCTTC; CDR3 protein: CASSLILGYTF; clone size: once; D gene: .; V gene: TRBV7-9; J gene: TRBJ1-2
CDR3 DNA: TGCGCCAGCAGCTCCGTGGCGGGTTCCTACGAGCAGTACTTC; CDR3 protein: CASSSVAGSYEQYF; clone size: .; D gene: .; V gene: TRBV5-1; J gene: TRBJ2-7
CDR3 DNA: TGTGCCAGCAGCTCGACAGGGTACGAGCAGTACTTC; CDR3 protein: CASSSTGYEQYF; clone size: .; D gene: TRBD1; V gene: TRBV7-9; J gene: TRBJ2-7
CDR3 DNA: TGTGCCAGCAGTACCGAAGGGACTAGCGGGGGGAGGGCAGATACGCAGTATTTT; CDR3 protein: CASSTEGTSGGRADTQYF; clone size: .; D gene: TRBD2; V gene: TRBV2; J gene: TRBJ2-3
CDR3 DNA: TGTGCTAGTGGTTTAGTCCCGCCCAGGGGCAATCAGCCCCAGCATTTT; CDR3 protein: CASGLVPPRGNQPQHF; clone size: .; D gene: .; V gene: TRBV12-5; J gene: TRBJ1-5
CDR3 DNA: TGTGCCAGTAGTATAACCGCCTACCAGGGAAAACTGTTTTTT; CDR3 protein: CASSITAYQGKLFF; clone size: .; D gene: .; V gene: TRBV19; J gene: TRBJ1-4
CDR3 DNA: TGTGCCAGTAGTAAGGGAGAGGCGCTCAACTATGGCTACACCTTC; CDR3 protein: CASSKGEALNYGYTF; clone size: .; D gene: .; V gene: TRBV19; J gene: TRBJ1-2
CDR3 DNA: TGTGCCAGCAAGAGGACTTTCAATCAGCCCCAGCATTTT; CDR3 protein: CASKRTFNQPQHF; clone size: .; D gene: .; V gene: TRBV6-5; J gene: TRBJ1-5
CDR3 DNA: TGTGCCTGGAGTCGCCAGACAGGGATGCGCACTGAAGCTTTCTTT; CDR3 protein: CAWSRQTGMRTEAFF; clone size: .; D gene: TRBD1; V gene: TRBV30; J gene: TRBJ1-1
CDR3 DNA: TGTGCCAGCAGTCGATACATTCCAATTTGGGCACAGCAGGATGAGCAGTTCTTC; CDR3 protein: CASSRYIPIWAQQDEQFF; clone size: .; D gene: .; V gene: TRBV27; J gene: TRBJ2-1
CDR3 DNA: TGTGCCAGTAGTATGGAGGCCAGTAATTACTATGGCTACACCTTC; CDR3 protein: CASSMEASNYYGYTF; clone size: .; D gene: .; V gene: TRBV19; J gene: TRBJ1-2
CDR3 DNA: TGCGCCAGCAGGCGGACAGGTTCTGGAAACACCATATATTTT; CDR3 protein: CASRRTGSGNTIYF; clone size: once; D gene: TRBD1; V gene: TRBV5-1; J gene: TRBJ1-3
CDR3 DNA: TGTGCCAGTAGTACCTCCCATAGCGGGGGGATCCAAGAGACCCAGTACTTC; CDR3 protein: CASSTSHSGGIQETQYF; clone size: .; D gene: TRBD2; V gene: TRBV19; J gene: TRBJ2-5